The source of this T cell receptor beta chain is a study of CXCR3-negative and CXCR3-positive naive CD8 T cells. Study-wide points: TRB CDR3s of CXCR3-positive naive cells were more hydrophobic than those of CXCR3-negative naive cells.

For this clonotype: The antigen is unknown.

The TRB cDNA libraries were prepared by 5' RACE with UMI labels. TCRdb reprocessed the 5' RACE reads; each CDR3 protein has one entry and no DNA is given. The sample has about 26,000 distinct CDR3 sequences. Germline CDR1 reads SGHNT; CDR2 reads YENEEA. CDR3 length: 13 residues. The TCR was taken from a human donor in good health. Some clones in this sample may be carry-over from other donors' samples. The source material was naive CXCR3- CD8+ T cells from blood. Subset of the sample: CD45RO-CCR7+CD27+CD95- naive CD8+ T cells lacking CXCR3 (TNR3-). The chain is built from TRBV11-3 and TRBJ2-7; TCRdb indicates TRBD1, and absent DNA this call remains unverified. The CDR3 spells CASSSRDSYEQYF.